This T cell receptor beta chain was sequenced in a study of identical twins. This CDR3 spans 14 amino acids. Germline V gives CDR1 ENHRY, CDR2 SYGVKD. The trim removed 6 bases at V and 6 bases at J, leaving 10 bases unmatched. The table lists this clonotype with a few counts. TCRdb ran MiXCR on the 5' RACE reads and lists one entry per CDR3 protein. This table holds over 600,000 distinct CDR3 sequences, about 20% found once. The sample was also linked to a second study, of T cells expressing NK-cell markers. That paper states: Each TCR beta repertoire originated in sorted T cells that were CD3+CD56+NKG2C+, CD3+CD56+NKG2C- or CD3+CD56-NKG2C+. For several experiments, T cell sorting was restricted to the alpha-beta TCR population by means of an anti-gamma-delta TCR antibody. Clarity on HCMV specificity was lacking for the expanded NKG2C+ T cell clones.

The clonotype comes from a woman between 18 and 29 years old in good health. This chain uses TRBV10-3 with TRBJ2-7; 8 positions agree with TRBD2. The sequencing input was PBMCs. CDR3 in DNA: TGTGCCATCAGGGGGATAGCGGGATCCCTCGAGCAGTACTTC. It specifies CAIRGIAGSLEQYF.